This T cell receptor (beta chain) was identified in a study of a mutant IDH1 vaccine in newly diagnosed glioma. As regards this clone: Its antigen is not identified.

Only in-frame clones appear in the TCRdb table, and some are missing; sequencing was by immunoSEQ multiplex PCR. This sample has roughly 61,000 clones, with 75% to 85% found just once. Time point specified: week 11, during vaccination. Every vaccine dose comprised 300 ug of mutant IDH1 20-mer peptide plus topical imiquimod. The germline V gene has CDR1 LNHNV and CDR2 YYDKDF (reference sequence). The CDR3 runs to 14 residues. V lost 5 bases and J lost 7, with 16 bases in between. Specimen: PBMCs, collected from a glioma patient whose treatment included an IDH1 peptide vaccine. V and J are TRBV15 and TRBJ2-3, with TRBD2 as a possible D gene (6 bases). This TCR derives from a man aged 50 to 59 with glioma. The chain's CDR3 is CATSWPDYSNTQYF. The CDR3 region has the DNA TGTGCCACCAGCTGGCCGGACTACTCAAATACGCAGTATTTT.